The following is a TCR beta chain sequence with its context. No antigen is known for it. The source of the sample is a study of cytomegalovirus exposure and HLA in healthy donors. Study results and limitations: According to the study, around 180 TCR beta chains were cytomegalovirus-associated. Accurate prediction of HLA-A and HLA-B alleles (for most subjects) was reportedly achieved from TCR beta sequences. Associated with HLA alleles at 0.05 false discovery rate in a later analysis were over 15,000 TCR beta sequences.

PCR employed 60 Vbeta and 13 Jbeta primers. Generated by immunoSEQ multiplex PCR, the TCRdb table keeps only in-frame clones and is missing some. Among roughly 150,000 clones, 82% were seen once, and the ten largest hold about 7.1%. The germline V and J ends were trimmed by 0 bases and 4 bases, with 11 bases remaining between them. This CDR3 contains 15 residues. Germline V gives CDR1 SGDLS, CDR2 YYNGEE. The source material was PBMCs. This rearrangement joins TRBV9 to TRBJ1-3, with D perhaps TRBD1 (5 bases). The sequence came from a woman between 50 and 59 years old in good health and CMV-seropositive. CDR3 in DNA: TGTGCCAGCAGCGTAGACCAGGGATTCGGAAACACCATATATTTT. It codes for CASSVDQGFGNTIYF.